The 6 T cell receptor beta chains below come from one sample, sequenced in a study of T cell changes during pregnancy in multiple sclerosis. The method was immunoSEQ multiplex PCR; TCRdb's version includes in-frame clones alone and lacks a portion of them. The repertoire holds tens of thousands of clones, around 90% seen once, with around 1.6% in the top ten. Sample: peripheral blood, taken in the first trimester of pregnancy. These receptor sequences come from a female donor in good health, enrolled as a control in a pregnancy study.

The rearrangement links TRBV5-8 to TRBJ2-3, with 7 bases fitting TRBD1. CDR3 length: 17 amino acids. Germline V gene data show CDR1 as SGHTS and CDR2 as YDEGEE. The trim removed 0 bases at V and 0 bases at J, leaving 7 bases unmatched. The CDR3 DNA reads TGTGCCAGCAGCTTGGCCCTTGACAGGGCTAGCACAGATACGCAGTATTTT. As protein: CASSLALDRASTDTQYF. Full variable domain (missing parts from reference TRBV5-8 and TRBJ2-3): EAGVTQSPTHLIKTRGQQATLRCSPISGHTSVYWYQQALGLGLQFLLWYDEGEERNRGNFPPRFSGRQFPNYSSELNVNALELEDSALYLCASSLALDRASTDTQYFGPGTRLTVL.

The rearrangement links TRBV6-5 to TRBJ2-1; D is unclear. This CDR3 spans 15 amino acids. Per germline, CDR1 MNHEY and CDR2 SVGAGI. Trimming took off 8 bases at V and 7 bases at J, with 21 bases between the two ends. Here the CDR3 DNA reads TGTGCCAGCGGGTTGGTGACGTCAGGTTGGAATGAGCAGTTCTTC. Protein: CASGLVTSGWNEQFF.

The chain employs TRBV7-9 and TRBJ2-1, with D tentatively TRBD2 (6 bases). The CDR3 runs to 17 residues. Trimming left V 2 bases short and J 5 bases short, with 19 bases between. CDR1 is SEHNR, CDR2 FQNEAQ, per germline (reference sequence). The CDR3 DNA is TGTGCCAGCAGCTTACCCAAAGGGAGGCAGGGCCACAATGAGCAGTTCTTC. The encoded protein is CASSLPKGRQGHNEQFF.

The V call is TRBV7-2, the J call TRBJ2-1; 7 bases align to TRBD2. Germline V gene lookup returns CDR1 SGHTA and CDR2 FQGNSA. The junction had 2 bases not matched to a gene; V was cut back by 2 bases and J by 4 bases. The CDR3 is 14 residues long. The CDR3 bases are TGTGCCAGCAGCTTAAGACTAGCTTACAATGAGCAGTTCTTC. This encodes CASSLRLAYNEQFF.

This sequence joins TRBV7-8 and TRBJ1-5, with D possibly matching TRBD1 (6 bases). The V gene's germline CDR1 is SGHVS and CDR2 FQNEAQ. CDR3 length: 13 residues. Trimming shortened V by 6 bases and J by 5 bases, and 11 bases separated the two germline ends. In nucleotides, the CDR3 is TGTGCCAGCAGTCCGGACAGAGATCAGCCCCAGCATTTT. Protein: CASSPDRDQPQHF.

The chain carries TRBV5-4 and TRBJ2-3; D is possibly TRBD2 (6 bases). Germline V CDR1 and CDR2: SGHNT, YYREEE (reference sequence). The CDR3 consists of 15 residues. Trimming left V 2 bases short and J 2 bases short, with 12 bases between. CDR3 nucleotides: TGTGCCAGCAGCTTATTGACTAGTATCACAGATACGCAGTATTTT. Translation gives CASSLLTSITDTQYF.